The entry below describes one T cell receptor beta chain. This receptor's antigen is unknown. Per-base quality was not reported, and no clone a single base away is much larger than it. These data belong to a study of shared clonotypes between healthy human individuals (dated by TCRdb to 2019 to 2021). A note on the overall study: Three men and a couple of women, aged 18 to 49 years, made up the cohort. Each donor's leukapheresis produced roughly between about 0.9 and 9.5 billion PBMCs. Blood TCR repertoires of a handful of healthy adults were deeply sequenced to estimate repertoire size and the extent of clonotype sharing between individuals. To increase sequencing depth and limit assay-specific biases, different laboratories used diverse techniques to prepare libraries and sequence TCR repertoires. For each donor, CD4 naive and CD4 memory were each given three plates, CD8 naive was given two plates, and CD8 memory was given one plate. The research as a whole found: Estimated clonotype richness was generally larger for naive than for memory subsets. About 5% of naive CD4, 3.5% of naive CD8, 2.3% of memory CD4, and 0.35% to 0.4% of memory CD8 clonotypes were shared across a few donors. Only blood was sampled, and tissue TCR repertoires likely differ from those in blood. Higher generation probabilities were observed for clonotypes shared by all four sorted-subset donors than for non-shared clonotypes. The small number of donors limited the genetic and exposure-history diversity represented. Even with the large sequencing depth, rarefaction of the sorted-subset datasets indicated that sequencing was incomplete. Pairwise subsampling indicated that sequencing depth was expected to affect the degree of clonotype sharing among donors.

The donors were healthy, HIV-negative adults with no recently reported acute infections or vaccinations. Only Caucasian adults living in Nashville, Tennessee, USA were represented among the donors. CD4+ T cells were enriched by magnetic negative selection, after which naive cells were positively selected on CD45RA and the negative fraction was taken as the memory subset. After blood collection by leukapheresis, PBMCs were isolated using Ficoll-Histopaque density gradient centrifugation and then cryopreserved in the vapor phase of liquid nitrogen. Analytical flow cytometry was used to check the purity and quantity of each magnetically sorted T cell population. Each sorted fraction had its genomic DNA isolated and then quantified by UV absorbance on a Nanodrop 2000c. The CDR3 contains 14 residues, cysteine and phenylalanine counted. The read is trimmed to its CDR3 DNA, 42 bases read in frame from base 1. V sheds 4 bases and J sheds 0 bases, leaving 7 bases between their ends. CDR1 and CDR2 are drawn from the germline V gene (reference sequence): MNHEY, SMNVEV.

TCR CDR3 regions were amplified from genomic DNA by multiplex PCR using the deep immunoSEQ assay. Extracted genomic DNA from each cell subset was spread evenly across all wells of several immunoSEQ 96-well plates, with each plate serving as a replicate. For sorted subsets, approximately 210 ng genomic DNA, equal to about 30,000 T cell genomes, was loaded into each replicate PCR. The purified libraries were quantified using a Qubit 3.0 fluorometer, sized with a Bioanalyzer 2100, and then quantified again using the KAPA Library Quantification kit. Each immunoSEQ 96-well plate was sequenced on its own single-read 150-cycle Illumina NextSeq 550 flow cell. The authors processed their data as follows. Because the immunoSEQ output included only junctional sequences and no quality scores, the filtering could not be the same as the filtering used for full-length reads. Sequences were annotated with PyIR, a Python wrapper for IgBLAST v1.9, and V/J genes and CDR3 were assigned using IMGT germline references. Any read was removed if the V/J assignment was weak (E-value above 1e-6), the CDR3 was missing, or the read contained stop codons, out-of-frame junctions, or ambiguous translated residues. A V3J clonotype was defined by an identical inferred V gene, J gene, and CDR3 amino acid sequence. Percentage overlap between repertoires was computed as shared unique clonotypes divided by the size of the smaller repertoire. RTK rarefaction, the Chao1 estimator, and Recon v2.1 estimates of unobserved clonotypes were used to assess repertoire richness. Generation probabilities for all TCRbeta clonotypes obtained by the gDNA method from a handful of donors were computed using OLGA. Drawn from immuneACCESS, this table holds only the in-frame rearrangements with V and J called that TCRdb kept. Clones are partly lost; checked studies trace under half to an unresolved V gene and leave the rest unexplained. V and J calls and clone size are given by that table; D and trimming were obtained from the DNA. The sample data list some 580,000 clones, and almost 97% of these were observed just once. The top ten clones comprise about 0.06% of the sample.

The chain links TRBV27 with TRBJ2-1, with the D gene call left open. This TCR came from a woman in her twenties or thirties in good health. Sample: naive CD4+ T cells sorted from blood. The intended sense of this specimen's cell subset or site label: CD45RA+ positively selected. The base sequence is TGTGCCAGCAGTTCTGGCGGCTCCTACAATGAGCAGTTCTTC. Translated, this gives CASSSGGSYNEQFF.